This T cell receptor beta chain derives from a study of OX40 agonist ivuxolimab in advanced cancers. At the level of the whole study: Ivuxolimab was an agonistic, fully human IgG2 monoclonal antibody directed against OX40 (CD134), a costimulatory receptor. The monotherapy dose-escalation portion (N ≈ 56 patients) of the phase I ivuxolimab trial is reported in the paper. Partial responses occurred in three dose-escalation patients, of whom one had hepatocellular carcinoma and two had cutaneous melanoma. The dose-escalation cohort was 80% to 90% male with a mean age of roughly 62 years, ranging from about 23 to 85. Prior anti-PD-1, anti-PD-L1 or anti-CTLA-4 therapy was permitted, and checkpoint inhibitors had been received by about 36% of dose-escalation patients. Among the 50 to 55 dose-escalation patients, some 20 had hepatocellular carcinoma, approximately 15 melanoma, 9 renal cell carcinoma and 9 head and neck cancer. The purpose of peripheral TCRbeta sequencing was to test whether ivuxolimab changed TCR sequence diversity and led to clonal T-cell expansion. Intravenous ivuxolimab was administered to patients every 2 weeks at six dose levels: 0.01, 0.1, 0.3, 1.5, 3 and 10 mg/kg. Broad study findings and their caveats: In partial responders in the 0.1-3.0 mg/kg groups, normalized peripheral clonal expansion was found to be among the lowest, especially among CD8+ T cells. On average, CD8+ T cells showed more expanded clones than CD4+ T cells after ivuxolimab. At doses from 0.1 to 3.0 mg/kg, clonal expansion was seen in both CD4+ and CD8+ blood T cells between baseline and week 6. Low levels of normalized T-cell clonal expansion were also seen in some patients who did not respond. The antigen specificity of the clonally expanded peripheral T cells was not determined.

This clone was seen only a few times. Its antigen has not been determined. No quality values exist for individual bases; no much larger clone is one base distant. The sample has other DNA sequences that encode this CDR3 too. Taken from the germline V gene, the CDR1 and CDR2 loops are SGHRS and YFSETQ. The CDR3 contains 14 residues, cysteine and phenylalanine counted. Just CDR3 DNA is preserved here, 42 bases in frame from base 1. The junction carries 8 bases between V and J, which are trimmed by 0 bases and 2 bases respectively. The trial excluded patients who had a history of autoimmune disease or who were on systemic immunosuppression. Peripheral blood for TCR sequencing was collected from all dose cohorts at baseline, on cycle 4 day 1, and on cycle 7 day 1. Samples were obtained from an open-label, multicenter, first-in-human phase I dose-escalation trial of ivuxolimab. The trial enrolled adults with locally advanced or metastatic head and neck squamous cell, hepatocellular, melanoma or renal cell carcinoma. Before TCR sequencing, CD4+ and CD8+ T cells were separately sorted from peripheral blood.

To sequence the TCRbeta CDR3 region, genomic DNA was isolated from the sorted cells. The immunoSEQ Assay was used for sequencing of TCRbeta CDR3 regions. This immuneACCESS table, as held by TCRdb, lists in-frame sequences with V and J called but not all clones. Of the missing ones, under half trace to an unresolved V gene in checked studies; the others have no known cause. The sample records 35,000 to 45,000 clones, about four fifths of which are singletons. More than 20% of the sample comes from the top ten. The source was CD4+ or CD8+ T cells sorted from blood, collected in a trial of the OX40 agonist ivuxolimab. The sequence joins TRBV5-1 to TRBJ2-5, with no D gene named confidently. The clonotype originates from an adult with an advanced solid tumor such as melanoma, head and neck, liver or kidney cancer. The CDR3 here reads CASSLDAFQETQYF. The bases read TGCGCCAGCAGCTTGGATGCATTTCAAGAGACCCAGTACTTC. With the rest looked up from the reference TRBV5-1 and TRBJ2-5 genes rather than sequenced, the full variable domain is KAGVTQTPRYLIKTRGQQVTLSCSPISGHRSVSWYQQTPGQGLQFLFEYFSETQRNKGNFPGRFSGRQFSNSRSEMNVSTLELGDSALYLCASSLDAFQETQYFGPGTRLLVL.